These 25 T cell receptor beta chains came from one sample sequenced in a study of long-term antiretroviral therapy in people with HIV. With survey level as its setting, the immunoSEQ assay was v3.0. The protocol was immunoSEQ multiplex PCR, while the TCRdb copy is restricted to in-frame clones and leaves out a portion. Seen here are 15,000 to 20,000 clones, 80% to 90% observed once, and the top ten hold roughly 15%. The input for sequencing was unsorted PBMCs, taken more than 2.2 years before starting antiretroviral therapy. Receptors originate from a woman in her twenties or thirties with HIV.

This clone was seen a few times. The V and J genes are TRBV13 and TRBJ2-7, with TRBD2 matching over 16 bases. Germline CDR1 is PRHDT and CDR2 is FYEKMQ (reference sequence). Losses at the gene ends were 5 bases for V and 6 bases for J; bases not matched to a gene: 10. This CDR3 comprises 17 residues. The CDR3 DNA follows: TGTGCCAGCAGCGCCACGGGACTAGCGGGGGGGCCCCCCGAGCAGTACTTC. This translates into CASSATGLAGGPPEQYF.

This clone was recorded once. The CDR3 DNA follows: TGCGCCAGCAGCCAAGGTCCGAACACCGGGGAGCTGTTTTTT. Translating gives CASSQGPNTGELFF. The chain couples TRBV4-3 to TRBJ2-2; no clear D gene. The CDR3 covers 14 residues. The germline V gene encodes CDR1 LGHNA and CDR2 YSLEER. V lost 1 base and J lost 0, with 3 bases in between.

The CDR3 protein is CASSEGGAGSGETQYF. CDR3 bases: TGTGCCAGCAGCGAGGGGGGAGCGGGGAGTGGGGAGACCCAGTACTTC. This chain joins TRBV9 and TRBJ2-5; TRBD2 might be the D (7 bases). Germline V lookup: CDR1 SGDLS, CDR2 YYNGEE. There are 16 residues in the CDR3. Trimming removed 3 bases from V and 5 bases from J, with 20 bases in between.

This rearrangement joins TRBV7-2 to TRBJ1-2, with TRBD1 as a possible D gene (6 bases). The CDR3 runs to 14 residues. Trimming shortened V by 5 bases and J by 8 bases, and 18 bases separated the two germline ends. Germline-derived CDR1 and CDR2 are SGHTA and FQGNSA. The CDR3 here is CASSPWAGAAGYTF. The DNA for the CDR3 is TGTGCCAGCAGCCCATGGGCGGGGGCAGCGGGCTACACCTTC.

This clone was seen just once. The rearrangement joins TRBV5-6 to TRBJ1-5; possible D gene TRBD1, 6 bases. The CDR3 contains 17 residues. Trimming cost V 5 bases and J 0 bases, with 18 bases left between them. CDR1 is SGHDT, CDR2 YYEEEE, per germline. For the CDR3, the DNA is TGTGCCAGCAGTCAACGGGCAGGGGCTGTTAGCAATCAGCCCCAGCATTTT. As protein: CASSQRAGAVSNQPQHF. The entire variable domain, with the rest obtained from reference TRBV5-6 and TRBJ1-5, is as follows: DAGVTQSPTHLIKTRGQQVTLRCSPKSGHDTVSWYQQALGQGPQFIFQYYEEEERQRGNFPDRFSGHQFPNYSSELNVNALLLGDSALYLCASSQRAGAVSNQPQHFGDGTRLSIL.

This clone was counted a single time. This chain connects TRBV5-1 to TRBJ2-1, with 8 bases aligning to TRBD1. The length of the CDR3 is 16 residues. In germline, CDR1 is SGHRS, CDR2 YFSETQ. J lost 9 bases, V lost 3 bases, and 14 bases had no gene match. CDR3 amino acids: CASSWDPGTGNGEQFF. In DNA form, the CDR3 reads TGCGCCAGCAGCTGGGACCCCGGGACAGGTAATGGTGAGCAGTTCTTC. The variable domain in full, completed from reference TRBV5-1 and TRBJ2-1, reads KAGVTQTPRYLIKTRGQQVTLSCSPISGHRSVSWYQQTPGQGLQFLFEYFSETQRNKGNFPGRFSGRQFSNSRSEMNVSTLELGDSALYLCASSWDPGTGNGEQFFGPGTRLTVL.

J is TRBJ2-1 and V is TRBV7-2; TRBD2 matches at 9 bases. The CDR3 covers 15 residues. V was clipped by 3 bases and J by 8 bases; unmatched bases: 8. Germline-derived CDR1 and CDR2 are SGHTA and FQGNSA. The DNA for the CDR3 is TGTGCCAGCAGCTTTCGCGGGGGGGCCGGTGATGAGCAGTTCTTC. It translates to CASSFRGGAGDEQFF.

This clone was observed once. The J gene is TRBJ2-1, the V gene TRBV10-3; TRBD1 agrees at 8 bases. The CDR3 is made up of 13 amino acids. V dropped 9 bases and J dropped 5; count of bases not matched to a gene: 6. In germline, CDR1 is ENHRY, CDR2 SYGVKD. In DNA, the CDR3 is TGTGCCATATCAGGGGGCGACGACAATGAGCAGTTCTTC. It is translated as CAISGGDDNEQFF.

The chain joins TRBV6-5 to TRBJ1-3; D unresolved. Germline V gene lookup returns CDR1 MNHEY and CDR2 SVGAGI. The CDR3 is made up of 13 amino acids. V gave up 2 bases and J gave up 1 base, with 3 bases separating them. CDR3 region: CASSYTSGNTIYF. Written as DNA, the CDR3 is TGTGCCAGCAGTTACACATCTGGAAACACCATATATTTT.

This sequence joins TRBV5-5 and TRBJ2-2, with D possibly TRBD1 on 6 matching bases. The CDR3 consists of 18 residues. The V gene lost 1 base and the J gene lost 0 bases, with 16 bases spanning the gap. Germline CDR1 SGHKS, CDR2 YYEKEE (reference sequence). The chain's CDR3 is CASSLSGYGQSNTGELFF. CDR3 in DNA: TGTGCCAGCAGCTTGTCAGGTTACGGACAGTCGAACACCGGGGAGCTGTTTTTT.

V is TRBV11-2 and J is TRBJ2-1; weak D call: TRBD2 (5 bases). CDR1 and CDR2 from the germline V gene are SGHAT and FQNNGV. V was shortened by 0 bases and J by 2 bases, with 8 bases between the two germline ends. This CDR3 spans 15 amino acids. This CDR3 reads CASSLERATYNEQFF. The CDR3, as DNA: TGTGCCAGCAGCTTAGAGCGGGCTACCTACAATGAGCAGTTCTTC.

V is TRBV5-1 and J is TRBJ1-1; TRBD1 might be the D (5 bases). In germline, CDR1 is SGHRS, CDR2 YFSETQ. The CDR3 runs 15 residues. The V gene lost 0 bases and the J gene lost 1 base, with 10 bases spanning the gap. The CDR3 nucleotides are TGCGCCAGCAGCTTGGGGGGGGATGCGAACACTGAAGCTTTCTTT. Its protein is CASSLGGDANTEAFF. The variable domain in full, with the rest retrieved from reference TRBV5-1 and TRBJ1-1, is KAGVTQTPRYLIKTRGQQVTLSCSPISGHRSVSWYQQTPGQGLQFLFEYFSETQRNKGNFPGRFSGRQFSNSRSEMNVSTLELGDSALYLCASSLGGDANTEAFFGQGTRLTVV.

This chain connects TRBV19 to TRBJ1-2; D uncertain. V was clipped by 3 bases and J by 4 bases, with 15 bases between them. Per the germline V gene, CDR1 is LNHDA and CDR2 is SQIVND (reference sequence). The CDR3 spans 15 residues. The CDR3, as DNA: TGTGCCAGTAGTATCGACGCTATCTCCCTCTATGGCTACACCTTC. This encodes CASSIDAISLYGYTF. Drawing the rest from reference TRBV19 and TRBJ1-2, the complete variable domain is DGGITQSPKYLFRKEGQNVTLSCEQNLNHDAMYWYRQDPGQGLRLIYYSQIVNDFQKGDIAEGYSVSREKKESFPLTVTSAQKNPTAFYLCASSIDAISLYGYTFGSGTRLTVV.

This clone occurred once. The V and J genes are TRBV7-2 and TRBJ2-7, with a possible D match to TRBD2 (6 bases). Germline V gene data show CDR1 as SGHTA and CDR2 as FQGNSA. The CDR3 loop spans 13 amino acids. V lost 5 bases and J 4 bases, leaving 12 bases between the germline ends. The CDR3 loop reads CASSKPGDYEQYF. Written as DNA, the CDR3 is TGTGCCAGCAGCAAACCGGGGGATTACGAGCAGTACTTC.

The CDR3 sequence is CASSLDAGSYEQYF. The CDR3 coding sequence is TGTGCCAGCAGCTTAGACGCGGGGTCCTACGAGCAGTACTTC. The J gene is TRBJ2-7, the V gene TRBV7-2; possible D gene TRBD2, 6 bases. V shed 1 base and J shed 1 base, with 8 bases lying between them. This CDR3 is built from 14 residues. CDR1 SGHTA and CDR2 FQGNSA come from the germline V gene.

In this sample, this clone turned up once. The gene calls are TRBV7-2 and TRBJ1-2; weak D call: TRBD1 (5 bases). The length of the CDR3 is 15 residues. V was shortened by 3 bases and J by 5 bases, with 16 bases between the two germline ends. The germline V gene encodes CDR1 SGHTA and CDR2 FQGNSA. The CDR3 DNA reads as TGTGCCAGCAGCTTCACCCAGGGAGACCTATATGGCTACACCTTC. Amino acids: CASSFTQGDLYGYTF.

This sequence joins TRBV27 and TRBJ1-1, with D unclear. This CDR3 is built from 14 residues. V lost 7 bases to trimming and J lost 1 base, with 13 bases between them. Germline V CDR1 and CDR2: MNHEY, SMNVEV (reference sequence). CDR3 in DNA: TGTGCCAGCACATGGCAGGTGGGGAACACTGAAGCTTTCTTT. Translating it yields CASTWQVGNTEAFF.

This chain joins TRBV4-3 and TRBJ1-2, with unresolved D. This CDR3 is built from 16 residues. CDR1 and CDR2 (germline): LGHNA, YSLEER. The V gene lost 5 bases and the J gene lost 0 bases, with 16 bases spanning the gap. The chain's CDR3 is CASSKTDRSANYGYTF. The CDR3 DNA reads as TGCGCCAGCAGCAAAACTGACCGCTCGGCTAACTATGGCTACACCTTC.

V usage is TRBV7-9 and J usage is TRBJ1-2; weak D call: TRBD1 (5 bases). Trimming cost V 1 base and J 2 bases, with 8 bases left between them. Germline V gives CDR1 SEHNR, CDR2 FQNEAQ (reference sequence). The CDR3 sequence is 14 residues long. The CDR3 DNA follows: TGTGCCAGCAGCTTAGATCAGGGAAACTATGGCTACACCTTC. Translating gives CASSLDQGNYGYTF.

The genes are TRBV27 and TRBJ2-2; D is possibly TRBD2 (5 bases). The germline CDR1 and CDR2 sequences are MNHEY and SMNVEV (reference sequence). V was trimmed by 4 bases and J by 7 bases, leaving 7 bases between them. The CDR3 covers 12 residues. CDR3 region: CASSSGLGELFF. The CDR3 DNA reads TGTGCCAGCAGTTCCGGACTCGGGGAGCTGTTTTTT.

This clone was seen only once. The rearrangement links TRBV19 to TRBJ2-3; TRBD1 might be the D (6 bases). CDR3 length: 16 amino acids. Trimming took off 9 bases at V and 0 bases at J, with 19 bases between the two ends. Germline V CDR1 and CDR2: LNHDA, SQIVND (reference sequence). The CDR3 DNA reads as TGTGCCAGCAATAGTCTTAAGGACAGTAGCACAGATACGCAGTATTTT. Translated: CASNSLKDSSTDTQYF.

The V and J genes are TRBV4-3 and TRBJ2-1; TRBD2 agrees at 12 bases. Trimming took 1 base from V and 0 from J; bases not matched to a gene: 7. Germline V gene sequence: CDR1 LGHNA, CDR2 YSLEER. This CDR3 has 19 residues. CDR3 protein: CASSQGTSGTASSYNEQFF. CDR3 nucleotides: TGCGCCAGCAGCCAAGGGACTAGCGGGACTGCGAGCTCCTACAATGAGCAGTTCTTC.

This clone was picked up a small number of times. This sequence joins TRBV6-5 and TRBJ1-2; a possible D gene is TRBD1 (5 bases). The CDR3 extends over 14 amino acids. The V and J ends lost 5 bases and 4 bases respectively, with 14 bases between them. Germline V lookup: CDR1 MNHEY, CDR2 SVGAGI. CDR3 sequence reads: CASSLRREGYGYTF. DNA for the CDR3: TGTGCCAGCAGTCTTCGCAGGGAAGGCTATGGCTACACCTTC.

CDR3 sequence reads: CASSQDSLSGGPAGELFF. The DNA of the CDR3 is TGCGCCAGCAGCCAAGATTCTCTTTCGGGGGGCCCGGCCGGGGAGCTGTTTTTT. V is TRBV4-3 and J is TRBJ2-2; D possibly corresponds to TRBD2 (7 bases). Trimming removed 0 bases at V and 6 bases at J, with 20 bases between. Germline V gene sequence: CDR1 LGHNA, CDR2 YSLEER. The CDR3 loop spans 18 amino acids.

J is TRBJ2-1 and V is TRBV2; no reliable D call. CDR1 and CDR2 from the germline V gene are SNHLY and FYNNEI. CDR3 length: 11 residues. Between the trimmed V and J ends, which lost 4 bases and 5 bases, there was a span of 3 bases. The CDR3 loop is CASSGDNEQFF. CDR3 bases: TGTGCCAGCAGTGGGGACAATGAGCAGTTCTTC.